This T cell receptor (beta chain) was sequenced for a study of blood T cell repertoires in COVID-19. On the study more broadly: Spain, Italy and the United States supplied samples that represented acute and convalescent COVID-19. In each case, the material was cDNA or gDNA derived from T cells, B-cell-depleted T cells, or PBMCs.

This CDR3 has 14 amino acids. Germline V gene lookup returns CDR1 MNHEY and CDR2 SVGAGI. V lost 6 bases to trimming and J lost 0 bases, with 9 bases between them. How the authors handled the data: Amplifying reference gene primers gave estimates of nucleated cell counts. The assay was immunoSEQ multiplex PCR, and TCRdb's table has in-frame clones only and misses some. V, J and clone size are those of that table, while D and trimming were read from the DNA. Here the sample spans around 430,000 clones, about 87% being singletons. The chain combines TRBV6-5 with TRBJ1-3; D unclear. Sequenced input: PBMCs or T cells enriched from blood (not recorded which). This TCR derives from a woman in her forties or fifties who had recovered from COVID-19. The CDR3 nucleotides read TGTGCCAGCAGAACAAGAAACTCTGGAAACACCATATATTTT. It encodes CASRTRNSGNTIYF.